This is a list of T cell receptor beta chains from one sample in a study of blood T cell repertoires in COVID-19. TCRdb's copy holds only in-frame clones and misses some; the assay was immunoSEQ multiplex PCR. The data contain approximately 170,000 clones, around 82% of them seen just once; the ten biggest clones take up 6.9%. Sequenced input: peripheral blood. Every receptor here comes from a man of 80 years or more with COVID-19, enrolled during active disease. CDR3s include the opening cysteine and the closing phenylalanine or tryptophan.

cdr3_length	v_call	j_call	cdr3_aa
15	TRBV19	TRBJ1-5	CASSNPPRRVQPQHF
17	TRBV10-1	TRBJ1-6	CASSDSDRGSYNSPLHF
16	TRBV7-2	TRBJ1-1	CASSGGQAGWNTEAFF
16	TRBV19	TRBJ2-7	CASSRQAGTSSYEQYF
14	TRBV5-4	TRBJ1-2	CASRGGGVGYGYTF
14	TRBV6-5	TRBJ1-5	CASRSPYSNQPQHF
14	TRBV11-3	TRBJ2-7	CASSLLRTGGEQYF
15	TRBV15	TRBJ1-5	CATSRDRQTNQPQHF
15	TRBV7-2	TRBJ2-5	CASSLGSQGRETQYF
13	TRBV6-5	TRBJ1-4	CASRVRLGRKLFF
16	TRBV7-7	TRBJ2-2	CASSLDLKEGTGELFF
13	TRBV19	TRBJ1-5	CASSQGGSEPQHF
15	TRBV6-8	TRBJ1-4	CASSYPGTLDEKLFF
12	TRBV6-4	TRBJ1-4	CASRILYEKLFF